These T cell receptor beta chains were read from a single sample in a study of blood T cells in healthy people across ages. MiXCR was run by TCRdb on the 5' RACE reads, yielding one entry per CDR3 protein. The sample includes almost 1 million distinct CDR3 sequences, roughly 51% seen only once; the top ten take around a fifth. Sequencing used blood. These receptors came from a woman aged 55-69 years in good health. Each CDR3 is given with its conserved first and last residue. The D gene is left open where the match is weak. Not all rows give a size; the values are once, few, many and, for expanded clones, a class.

J: TRBJ2-4
size: .
D: .
V: TRBV20-1
DNA: TGCAGTGCTAGAGGCCATCTTGGGGGTGGATTAGCCAAAAACATTCAGTACTTC
CDR3: CSARGHLGGGLAKNIQYF

J: TRBJ2-7
size: .
D: TRBD2
V: TRBV6-6
DNA: TGTGCCAGCAGTTACGGTCCAGCGGGAGGGCTCGAGCAGTACTTC
CDR3: CASSYGPAGGLEQYF

J: TRBJ1-1
size: .
D: TRBD1
V: TRBV28
DNA: TGTGCCAGCAGAGCAGGGGGGCCGCTAAGGAACACTGAAGCTTTCTTT
CDR3: CASRAGGPLRNTEAFF

J: TRBJ2-3
size: .
D: .
V: TRBV15
DNA: TGTGCCACCAAGGGCGCGGGGACGGATACGCAGTATTTT
CDR3: CATKGAGTDTQYF

J: TRBJ2-7
size: .
D: .
V: TRBV4-1
DNA: TGCGCCAGCAGCCTTCGTATGGCGGATAACTCCTACGAGCAGTACTTC
CDR3: CASSLRMADNSYEQYF

J: TRBJ2-2
size: .
D: .
V: TRBV2
DNA: TGTGCCAGCATTCTGACAGAATCCGGGGAGCTGTTTTTT
CDR3: CASILTESGELFF

J: TRBJ1-1
size: .
D: TRBD1
V: TRBV6-5
DNA: TGTGCCAGCCAGGACAGGGGCACTGAAGCTTTCTTT
CDR3: CASQDRGTEAFF

J: TRBJ2-5
size: .
D: .
V: TRBV6-2/TRBV6-3
DNA: TGTGCCAGCAGTTTCGAGACAGTGATTCAAGAGACCCGGTACTTC
CDR3: CASSFETVIQETRYF

J: TRBJ2-1
size: .
D: TRBD2
V: TRBV5-1
DNA: TGCGCCAGCAGGAAGACTAGCGACAACAATGAGCAGTTCTTC
CDR3: CASRKTSDNNEQFF

J: TRBJ2-1
size: few
D: TRBD2
V: TRBV29-1
DNA: TGCAGCGTTGAACCGCGGACTAGGGGCGATGAGCAGTTCTTC
CDR3: CSVEPRTRGDEQFF

J: TRBJ2-2
size: .
D: .
V: TRBV4-2
DNA: TGTGCCAGCAGCCACCACGAGGGGTTTACCGGGGAGCTGTTTTTT
CDR3: CASSHHEGFTGELFF

J: TRBJ2-3
size: .
D: .
V: TRBV4-1
DNA: TGCGCCAGCAGCCAAACTTCTGATACGCAGTATTTT
CDR3: CASSQTSDTQYF

J: TRBJ2-7
size: few
D: TRBD1
V: TRBV4-1
DNA: TGCGCCAGCAGCCAAACCTCAGGGGGCGAGCAGTACTTC
CDR3: CASSQTSGGEQYF

J: TRBJ2-1
size: .
D: TRBD1
V: TRBV2
DNA: TGTGCCAGCAGAGACAGGGACCGCTCCTACAATGAGCAGTTCTTC
CDR3: CASRDRDRSYNEQFF

J: TRBJ1-1
size: .
D: .
V: TRBV5-6
DNA: TGTGCCAGCAGCTTGGTAGGCAGGGGTGAAACTGAAGCTTTCTTT
CDR3: CASSLVGRGETEAFF

J: TRBJ1-5
size: .
D: .
V: TRBV29-1
DNA: TGCAGCGTTCGGGACGGAGATCAGCCCCAGCATTTT
CDR3: CSVRDGDQPQHF

J: TRBJ2-3
size: .
D: TRBD2
V: TRBV5-1
DNA: TGCGCCAGCAGCGCCAACCCGACTAGCGGAGCTAGCAATACGCAGTATTTT
CDR3: CASSANPTSGASNTQYF

J: TRBJ2-7
size: many
D: TRBD1
V: TRBV29-1
DNA: TGCAGCGCTGCGACAGGGCTATACGAGCAGTACTTC
CDR3: CSAATGLYEQYF

J: TRBJ2-1
size: .
D: .
V: TRBV7-9
DNA: TGTGCCAGCAGATACGTGACAGACTACAATGAGCAGTTCTTC
CDR3: CASRYVTDYNEQFF

J: TRBJ2-7
size: once
D: .
V: TRBV5-1
DNA: TGCGCCAGCAGCCCCACGGGGGTGGCCTTCTACGAGCAGTACTTC
CDR3: CASSPTGVAFYEQYF

J: TRBJ2-2
size: .
D: .
V: TRBV20-1
DNA: TGCAGTGCTAGAGTAGTAGGGACGAGAATCACCGGGGAGCTGTTTTTT
CDR3: CSARVVGTRITGELFF

J: TRBJ1-2
size: .
D: .
V: TRBV6-2/TRBV6-3
DNA: TGTGCCAGCAGTCGCCTGTACTATGGCTACACCTTC
CDR3: CASSRLYYGYTF

J: TRBJ2-7
size: .
D: .
V: TRBV5-1
DNA: TGCGCCAGCAGCTCGCAGACAGGTTCCCTTGGGGAGCAGTACTTC
CDR3: CASSSQTGSLGEQYF

J: TRBJ2-1
size: once
D: .
V: TRBV28
DNA: TGTGCCAGCACCGCAGGGGCCCCCAATGAGCAGTTCTTC
CDR3: CASTAGAPNEQFF

J: TRBJ1-1
size: .
D: .
V: TRBV12-3/TRBV12-4
DNA: TGTGCCAGCAGTACGGACCCCGGGGTGACTGAAGCTTTCTTT
CDR3: CASSTDPGVTEAFF

J: TRBJ2-1
size: once
D: TRBD1
V: TRBV29-1
DNA: TGCAGCGTTCGACAGGGCTACAATGAGCAGTTCTTC
CDR3: CSVRQGYNEQFF

J: TRBJ2-5
size: few
D: TRBD2
V: TRBV4-3
DNA: TGCGCCAGCAGCCCCCGGACCTACGCGGGAGGGCCTGAGACCCAGTACTTC
CDR3: CASSPRTYAGGPETQYF

J: TRBJ2-3
size: once
D: TRBD2
V: TRBV6-5
DNA: TGTGCCAGCAGTTACTCGATAGGGACTAGGACGGATACGCAGTATTTT
CDR3: CASSYSIGTRTDTQYF

J: TRBJ1-1
size: .
D: .
V: TRBV10-3
DNA: TGTGCCATCACCGAGTGGGGGGCGGAGGCGGCTTTCTTT
CDR3: CAITEWGAEAAFF

J: TRBJ2-5
size: once
D: .
V: TRBV5-5
DNA: TGTGCCAGCAGCTTGGTTGTGAGGGCTCAAGGAGGGACCCAGTACTTC
CDR3: CASSLVVRAQGGTQYF

J: TRBJ1-5
size: .
D: .
V: TRBV12-3/TRBV12-4
DNA: TGTGCCAGCAGTTCGGGCTTTCGCAATCAGCCCCAGCATTTT
CDR3: CASSSGFRNQPQHF

J: TRBJ2-3
size: few
D: .
V: TRBV28
DNA: TGTGCCAGCAGTGACGACTTCTCGGATACGCAGTATTTT
CDR3: CASSDDFSDTQYF

J: TRBJ2-7
size: .
D: .
V: TRBV3-1
DNA: TGTGCCAGCAGCAAAACAGGGCTGAGGGACTACGAGCAGTACTTC
CDR3: CASSKTGLRDYEQYF

J: TRBJ2-6
size: .
D: .
V: TRBV29-1
DNA: TGCAGCGTTGAGGGGGGCCTCGGGTCTGGGGCCAACGTCCTGACTTTC
CDR3: CSVEGGLGSGANVLTF

J: TRBJ2-3
size: .
D: TRBD2
V: TRBV7-6
DNA: TGTGCCAGCAGCCCAGGACTAGCGGGAGCTAAAGATACGCAGTATTTT
CDR3: CASSPGLAGAKDTQYF

J: TRBJ2-7
size: .
D: TRBD2
V: TRBV3-1
DNA: TGTGGCACTAGGAGCATCCCAACTAGCGGACCTGAAATTAGGACCTACGAGCAGTACTTC
CDR3: CGTRSIPTSGPEIRTYEQYF

J: TRBJ2-5
size: .
D: .
V: TRBV5-1
DNA: TGCGCCTGCAGCTTGGATCTCTCCGGGGGGACCCAGTACTTC
CDR3: CACSLDLSGGTQYF

J: TRBJ2-5
size: .
D: TRBD1
V: TRBV25-1
DNA: TGTGCCAGCGGGGGACAGGGTCAAGAGACCCAGTACTTC
CDR3: CASGGQGQETQYF